This TCR beta chain stems from a study of T cell repertoires in ileal Crohn's disease (dated by TCRdb to 2018 to 2020). Describing the broader study: At the time of surgery, roughly 35% of patients were active smokers, and the median duration of disease was 6.5 to 8 years. Every patient underwent surgery because of a complication, which was stricturing disease in about 61% of cases and penetrating disease in about 39%. About half of the patients received postoperative therapy: over nine received thiopurines and around 19 received anti-TNF agents. M0 samples consisted of biopsies taken from the inflamed part of the ileum in the surgical resection specimen. For commercial TCRB immunosequencing, around 500 nanograms of biopsy DNA were submitted for each sample. A prospective multicentre cohort supplied the roughly 57 Crohn's disease patients whose TCR repertoires were analysed. Running in parallel with the study was a multicentre cohort set up to find predictors of early endoscopic recurrence following ileocolonic resection. Endoscopic postoperative recurrence was defined by a Rutgeerts score above i0. A total of around 150 mucosal samples from some 60 patients were sequenced, with samples obtained at several locations on the surgical specimen and at postoperative endoscopy. Summary of the overall study and its limitations: Higher high-frequency clone percentages at surgery were associated with endoscopic recurrence; all patients with clonality above 26.8% (18/57) had recurrence. Sorted CD8 T cells carried more high-frequency clones than CD4 T cells, suggesting mucosal expansions were mainly CD8. Mucosal CD4 and CD8 T cells were sorted and sequenced only in a subgroup of patients, the size of which was not stated. A significantly higher proportion of clonal expansions was observed in active smokers at surgery than in non-smokers (about 25% vs 20%, p=0.02).

The sample's time point label is to be understood as: inflamed ileum from the surgical specimen. Adults with ileal or ileocolonic Crohn's disease for whom ileocolonic resection was indicated were considered eligible. Before DNA extraction, whole ileal mucosal biopsies were kept frozen at -80 degrees C. Genomic DNA was extracted from frozen whole biopsies using a TRizol-based method and was quantified with a NanoDrop 2000 spectrophotometer. The CDR3, from cysteine to phenylalanine, totals 15 residues. Here the CDR3 DNA is all that survives: 45 bases in frame from base 1. The germline V gene sets CDR1 to SGHDT and CDR2 to YYEEEE. The V end gives up 2 bases and the J end 5 bases, leaving 8 bases in the junction not matched to a gene. The receptor library was made with the immunoSEQ multiplex PCR assay. Adaptive Biotechnology amplified CDR3 regions from genomic DNA with a two-step multiplex PCR that controlled for amplification bias. The first PCR used primers for every V and J gene segment; the second PCR added barcodes and Illumina adapters. CDR3 libraries were sequenced using an Illumina instrument. As for the authors' bioinformatics: Vendor-provided pipelines were combined with custom analysis of raw data in R/Bioconductor under R version 3.3.0. Clonality, which ranges from 0 to 1, was calculated as the inverse of the normalised Shannon entropy across all productive clones. The repertoire share taken up by the top 100 clones defined high-frequency clones, and only clones that passed a 95% confidence test were kept. Repertoire diversity was measured with the Simpson index, and overlap between samples was measured with the Morisita-Horn index. TCRdb retrieved this table from immuneACCESS and kept in-frame rearrangements only. Not all clones are present; in checked studies, unresolved V genes account for under half, and no reason is known for the remainder. V and J calls and clone size are given by that table; D and trimming were obtained from the DNA. The sample yields 9,000 to 13,000 clones; roughly 87% were counted once. Around 9.5% of the sample belongs to the ten largest clones.

In regard to this clone: No antigen is known for it. Nothing much larger sits one base from this clone, and base qualities are not available.

This TCR was sampled from an adult with Crohn's disease. The sample taken for sequencing was ileal tissue. The chain joins TRBV5-6 to TRBJ2-5; the junction holds 8 bases that match TRBD2. The nucleotide sequence reads TGTGCCAGCAGCTTCGACGGGAGGGCCCATGAGACCCAGTACTTC. The encoded protein is CASSFDGRAHETQYF.